The T cell receptor beta chain under discussion was sequenced for a study of blood T cells in healthy people across ages. Study-level background: About one barcoded beta molecule was captured per two T cells (by template switching).

This clonotype was counted ten times or more. A second PCR, run for roughly 7 to 11 cycles, used a sample-barcoded 5' primer plus a J-beta primer mix. TCRdb independently ran MiXCR on the 5' RACE reads; one entry per CDR3 protein. The sample yields about 1.6 million distinct CDR3 sequences, 34% seen once. Germline V gene sequence: CDR1 SQVTM, CDR2 ANQGSEA. Germline trimming cut 3 bases from V and 9 bases from J; bases unmatched to any gene: 8. The length of the CDR3 is 14 residues. The sequence came from a woman under 40 in good health. Sequencing input: blood. The V gene is TRBV29-1, the J gene TRBJ2-1; 10 positions match TRBD1. For the CDR3, the DNA is TGCAGCGTTGACCTTCCGGGACAGGGGATTGAGCAGTTCTTC. Protein product: CSVDLPGQGIEQFF.